This T cell receptor (beta chain) was identified during a study of shared clonotypes between healthy human individuals. Sequencing used immunoSEQ multiplex PCR; TCRdb keeps in-frame clones, though not all of them. The sample has approximately 100,000 clones, around 68% seen once; the top ten hold roughly 24%. The CDR3 is made up of 15 amino acids. The germline V gene has CDR1 MNHNY and CDR2 SVGAGI (reference sequence). V trimming: 1 base; J trimming: 3 bases; junction bases outside the gene matches: 4. The chain combines TRBV6-6 with TRBJ2-3, with TRBD1 matching 7 bases. The receptor was isolated from a woman aged 25-40 years in good health. The sample comprised memory CD8+ T cells sorted from blood. The subset was: CD45RO+ cells pooled with CCR7-negative TemRA cells. CDR3 coding DNA: TGTGCCAGCAGTTACTTTAAGGGGGCAACAGATACGCAGTATTTT. Translating gives CASSYFKGATDTQYF.